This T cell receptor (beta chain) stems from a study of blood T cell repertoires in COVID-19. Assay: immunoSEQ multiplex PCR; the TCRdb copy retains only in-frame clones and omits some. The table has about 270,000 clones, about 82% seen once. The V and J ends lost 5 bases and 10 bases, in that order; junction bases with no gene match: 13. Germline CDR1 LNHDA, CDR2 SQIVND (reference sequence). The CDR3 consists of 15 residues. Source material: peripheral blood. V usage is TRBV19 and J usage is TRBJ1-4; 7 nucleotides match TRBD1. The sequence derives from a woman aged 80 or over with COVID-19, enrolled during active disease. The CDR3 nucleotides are TGTGCCAGTAGTGTCTCGGACAGGATTCTCGGAAAACTGTTTTTT. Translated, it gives CASSVSDRILGKLFF.